The T cell receptor (beta chain) under discussion was sequenced for a study of cytomegalovirus exposure and HLA in healthy donors. Study results and limitations: Rare TCR sequences predominated, though certain public TCRs were found in many donors.

Primers: 60 Vbeta forward and 13 Jbeta reverse. The table came from immunoSEQ multiplex PCR; TCRdb's copy has only in-frame clones and leaves some out. This table has some 170,000 clones, more than 60% appearing once. In regard to this clone: The target antigen is unknown.

With V trimmed by 5 bases and J by 2 bases, 4 bases remained unmatched. Germline values: CDR1 PRHDT, CDR2 FYEKMQ (reference sequence). There are 14 residues in the CDR3. The TCR sequence derives from a man between 40 and 49 years old in good health and CMV-seronegative. The chain has TRBV13 and TRBJ2-5, with 8 bases aligning to TRBD1. Input material: PBMCs. CDR3 in DNA: TGTGCCAGCAGCATTAACAGGGGGCAAGAGACCCAGTACTTC. Translation gives CASSINRGQETQYF.